This T cell receptor beta chain was recovered during a study of CD8 T cells in ankylosing spondylitis. TCRdb itself ran the 5' RACE reads through MiXCR, one entry per CDR3 protein. The sample includes more than 600,000 distinct CDR3 sequences, 15% to 20% of them seen just once. Germline CDR1 reads SQVTM; CDR2 reads ANQGSEA. Trimming pared 7 bases from V and 1 base from J, leaving 14 bases between. This CDR3 has 14 residues. This clonotype was observed a handful of times. The antigen is not known. Findings of the study overall: Previously reported in reactive arthritis synovial fluid and blood were some of the motif variants. Significant enrichment of disease-linked clones was reported in matched ankylosing spondylitis synovial fluid. Typical of ankylosing spondylitis blood, it appeared, was a TCR beta motif of 7 or 8 highly homologous variants.

The rearrangement joins TRBV29-1 to TRBJ1-5; D is uncertain. What was sequenced was blood, either unsorted or a sorted T cell fraction (not recorded which). The TCR was taken from a male donor with ankylosing spondylitis. For the CDR3, the DNA is TGCAGCGCGACCGTAGGTAACAGCAATCAGCCCCAGCATTTT. It codes for CSATVGNSNQPQHF.